A single sample gave rise to the 22 T cell receptor beta chains below, sequenced in a study of response to subunit inactivated influenza vaccine. TCRdb re-analysed the RT-PCR reads in MiXCR, keeping a single row per CDR3 protein. The data show about 520,000 distinct CDR3 sequences, about 25% seen once. The source was CD4+ T cells sorted from PBMCs, collected around 5 days after vaccination. All receptors come from a man aged 50-60 years who received an inactivated influenza vaccine.

This chain uses TRBV7-2 with TRBJ2-1; the match to TRBD2 covers 11 bases. Germline-derived CDR1 and CDR2 are SGHTA and FQGNSA. The CDR3 has 15 residues. Trimming took 6 bases from V and 5 from J; bases not matched to a gene: 6. The CDR3 nucleotides are TGTGCCAGCAGAGGACTAGCGGGTCCTAACAATGAGCAGTTCTTC. It codes for CASRGLAGPNNEQFF.

The CDR3 spells CSARASLAVYEQYF. CDR3 sequence (DNA): TGCAGTGCTAGGGCCTCACTAGCGGTTTACGAGCAGTACTTC. This sequence joins TRBV20-1 and TRBJ2-7, with 8 bases fitting TRBD2. CDR1 is DFQATT, CDR2 SNEGSKA, per germline (reference sequence). Losses at the gene ends were 3 bases for V and 4 bases for J; bases not matched to a gene: 8. The CDR3 contains 14 residues.

This clonotype has just a few counts. The chain's CDR3 is CASSIEGSSGTDTQYF. DNA for the CDR3: TGTGCCAGCAGCATCGAGGGTAGTTCGGGCACAGATACGCAGTATTTT. The chain carries TRBV11-2 and TRBJ2-3; D is perhaps TRBD2 (5 bases). Germline V gene data show CDR1 as SGHAT and CDR2 as FQNNGV. This CDR3 is 16 amino acids long. The V gene lost 5 bases and the J gene lost 1 base, with 16 bases spanning the gap.

This clonotype was recorded a few times. The chain carries TRBV5-1 and TRBJ2-1; D is ambiguous. Looked up from germline, CDR1 is SGHRS and CDR2 is YFSETQ. Trimming pared 0 bases from V and 0 bases from J, leaving 10 bases between. This CDR3 contains 16 residues. This CDR3 reads CASSLGLYRSYNEQFF. CDR3 in DNA: TGCGCCAGCAGCTTGGGACTGTACCGCTCCTACAATGAGCAGTTCTTC.

This clonotype was observed a handful of times. This chain joins TRBV4-2 and TRBJ2-1, with D possibly matching TRBD2 (6 bases). Deletions cut 4 bases from V and 0 bases from J, with 16 bases between. The V gene's germline CDR1 is LGHNA and CDR2 YNFKEQ. The CDR3 contains 17 residues. CDR3 DNA: TGTGCCAGCAGCCCCTGGGGAGGTCCAGGCTCCTACAATGAGCAGTTCTTC. Encoded protein: CASSPWGGPGSYNEQFF.

The table lists this clonotype with many counts. The V gene is TRBV20-1, the J gene TRBJ2-4; D is perhaps TRBD2 (6 bases). The germline V gene encodes CDR1 DFQATT and CDR2 SNEGSKA (reference sequence). The CDR3 contains 15 residues. Between the trimmed V and J ends, which lost 1 base and 6 bases, there was a span of 16 bases. The CDR3 nucleotides are TGCAGTGCTAGAGTTGGGGGGAGTATCGGAAACATTCAGTACTTC. Translating gives CSARVGGSIGNIQYF.

The chain recombines TRBV12-3 or TRBV12-4 with TRBJ2-3; D uncertain. The length of the CDR3 is 13 residues. V lost 1 base and J 6 bases, leaving 8 bases between the germline ends. CDR3 protein: CASSLVQGDTQYF. The CDR3 region has the DNA TGTGCCAGCAGTTTAGTTCAAGGGGATACGCAGTATTTT.

The CDR3 protein is CASGDAPDTQYF. The CDR3 nucleotides read TGTGCCAGCGGGGACGCCCCAGATACGCAGTATTTT. V usage is TRBV6-2 or TRBV6-3 and J usage is TRBJ2-3, with D perhaps given as TRBD1 or TRBD2 (5 bases each). The ends were cut back, 8 bases at V and 4 bases at J, with 10 bases in the middle. The length of the CDR3 is 12 residues. The germline V gene encodes CDR1 MNHEY and CDR2 SVGEGT.

This clonotype has more than one count but fewer than ten. The chain is built from TRBV20-1 and TRBJ1-2; D uncertain. With 3 bases removed from V and 5 bases from J, the gap between germline ends came to 4 bases. Germline assignment: CDR1 DFQATT and CDR2 SNEGSKA (reference sequence). The CDR3 loop spans 10 amino acids. CDR3 region: CSARGYGYTF. DNA for the CDR3: TGCAGTGCTAGGGGGTATGGCTACACCTTC.

CDR3 protein: CASSLKTGGNQPQHF. As DNA, the CDR3 is TGCGCCAGCAGCTTGAAAACAGGGGGAAATCAGCCCCAGCATTTT. The chain couples TRBV5-1 to TRBJ1-5; the match to TRBD1 covers 8 bases. The length of the CDR3 is 15 residues. Germline-derived CDR1 and CDR2 are SGHRS and YFSETQ. Germline trimming cut 1 base from V and 4 bases from J; bases unmatched to any gene: 4.

This clonotype has just a few counts. The chain recombines TRBV7-8 with TRBJ2-3, with a tentative D call TRBD2 (5 bases). CDR3 length: 15 amino acids. Germline CDR1 is SGHVS and CDR2 is FQNEAQ. V lost 1 base and J lost 2, with 10 bases in between. The CDR3 here is CASSLGLALTDTQYF. The CDR3 DNA follows: TGTGCCAGCAGCTTAGGGCTAGCCCTCACAGATACGCAGTATTTT. Full variable domain (outside the CDR3, taken from reference TRBV7-8 and TRBJ2-3): GAGVSQSPRYKVAKRGQDVALRCDPISGHVSLFWYQQALGQGPEFLTYFQNEAQLDKSGLPSDRFFAERPEGSVSTLKIQRTQQEDSAVYLCASSLGLALTDTQYFGPGTRLTVL.

As for this clonotype: Sequence at one end of the junction differs from germline and may be a read error. The chain recombines TRBV20-1 with TRBJ2-7, with D tentatively TRBD1 (6 bases). The CDR3 is made up of 16 amino acids. The V gene's germline CDR1 is DFQATT and CDR2 SNEGSKA (reference sequence). Here the CDR3 DNA reads TGCTGTGCTAGAGATCTAGGGGGACCGACAGCCTACGAGCAGTACTTC. It yields the protein CCARDLGGPTAYEQYF.

This clonotype showed up just a few times. The CDR3 coding sequence is TGCGCCAGCAGCTCATTGACACACTCCTACGAGCAGTACTTC. As protein: CASSSLTHSYEQYF. The chain combines TRBV5-1 with TRBJ2-7; D unclear. Trimming took 3 bases from V and 0 from J, leaving 10 bases between them. CDR1 is SGHRS, CDR2 YFSETQ, per germline. There are 14 residues in the CDR3.

This chain connects TRBV27 to TRBJ2-4; TRBD2 aligns across 14 bases. Trimming took 5 bases from V and 1 from J; bases not matched to a gene: 10. Looked up from germline, CDR1 is MNHEY and CDR2 is SMNVEV (reference sequence). The CDR3 length is 19 residues. Here the CDR3 reads CASSPVGTSGGGAKNIQYF. The CDR3 nucleotides read TGTGCCAGCAGTCCCGTCGGGACTAGCGGGGGAGGGGCCAAAAACATTCAGTACTTC.

This clonotype turned up a few times. This sequence joins TRBV29-1 and TRBJ2-1; D possibly corresponds to TRBD2 (6 bases). The ends were cut back, 3 bases at V and 6 bases at J, with 12 bases in the middle. CDR3 length: 13 amino acids. Germline V CDR1 and CDR2: SQVTM, ANQGSEA. CDR3: CSVDRLVSNEQFF. The DNA of the CDR3 is TGCAGCGTTGACAGACTAGTAAGCAATGAGCAGTTCTTC.

This clonotype appeared a few times. The chain combines TRBV9 with TRBJ1-5, with D perhaps TRBD1 (5 bases). Looked up from germline, CDR1 is SGDLS and CDR2 is YYNGEE. Trimming cost V 0 bases and J 2 bases, with 9 bases left between them. The CDR3 length is 15 residues. The CDR3 loop is CASSVGPGGNQPQHF. The CDR3 nucleotides read TGTGCCAGCAGCGTAGGACCGGGGGGCAATCAGCCCCAGCATTTT.

This sequence joins TRBV20-1 and TRBJ2-1; TRBD1 is a possible D gene (6 bases). Per germline, CDR1 DFQATT and CDR2 SNEGSKA (reference sequence). The CDR3 contains 15 residues. The V and J ends lost 0 bases and 6 bases respectively, with 15 bases between them. In DNA form, the CDR3 reads TGCAGTGCTAGAGATCCAAGGGGGATCGGCAATGAGCAGTTCTTC. Amino acids: CSARDPRGIGNEQFF.

This chain joins TRBV20-1 and TRBJ1-1, with D possibly matching TRBD1 (6 bases). Trimming pared 5 bases from V and 0 bases from J, leaving 13 bases between. The CDR3 is 14 residues long. Germline CDR1 is DFQATT and CDR2 is SNEGSKA (reference sequence). CDR3 sequence reads: CSALGQTVNTEAFF. In DNA, the CDR3 is TGCAGTGCTCTTGGACAGACTGTGAACACTGAAGCTTTCTTT.

This clonotype has ten or more counts. A read error may account for a junction end that differs from germline. CDR3 sequence: CASSLGPGNTEAFF. CDR3 coding DNA: TGCGCCAGCAGCTTGGGGCCGGGAAACACTGAAGCTTTCTTT. The chain recombines TRBV7-2 with TRBJ1-1; possible D gene TRBD1, 5 bases. This CDR3 is built from 14 residues. Germline CDR1 is SGHTA and CDR2 is FQGNSA.

This clonotype was detected only a few times. The chain is built from TRBV7-2 and TRBJ2-1; D perhaps matches TRBD2 (5 bases). This CDR3 spans 17 amino acids. Trimming stripped 5 bases from V and 2 bases from J, with 19 bases between. CDR1 and CDR2 from the germline V gene are SGHTA and FQGNSA. CDR3 region: CASSHRVEGVPYNEQFF. The CDR3 nucleotides read TGTGCCAGCAGCCACCGGGTAGAGGGAGTACCCTACAATGAGCAGTTCTTC.

The table lists this clonotype with a few counts. The chain is built from TRBV7-8 and TRBJ2-1; 8 bases are shared with TRBD2. Germline values: CDR1 SGHVS, CDR2 FQNEAQ. J gave up 5 bases and V 7 bases, and 10 bases lay outside the gene matches. The length of the CDR3 is 15 residues. This CDR3 reads CASNPGGGTNNEQFF. CDR3 coding DNA: TGTGCCAGCAACCCCGGGGGGGGGACAAACAATGAGCAGTTCTTC.

This clonotype was seen only a few times. V usage is TRBV18 and J usage is TRBJ2-7, with D maybe TRBD1 (6 bases). V was clipped by 3 bases and J by 5 bases, with 8 bases between them. In germline, CDR1 is KGHSH, CDR2 LQKENI. CDR3 size: 12 residues. The CDR3 reads CASSPQGNEQYF. CDR3 coding DNA: TGTGCCAGCTCACCCCAGGGGAACGAGCAGTACTTC.